Following are 14 T cell receptor beta chains from one sample sequenced in a study of blood T cell repertoires in COVID-19. Data came from immunoSEQ multiplex PCR; TCRdb stores just in-frame clones and leaves some out. The repertoire has about 200,000 clones, approximately 81% of them found once; the top ten carry about 17%. The sequencing input was PBMCs or T cells enriched from blood (not recorded which). The receptors were gathered from a man aged 40-55 years who had recovered from COVID-19.

The gene calls are TRBV7-6 and TRBJ2-3; 7 bases fit TRBD2. Trimming took 6 bases from V and 4 from J; bases not matched to a gene: 7. Germline CDR1 reads SGHVS; CDR2 reads FNYEAQ. The CDR3 loop spans 14 amino acids. The CDR3 protein is CASSCLREADTQYF. CDR3 nucleotide sequence: TGTGCCAGCAGTTGTCTCCGGGAGGCAGATACGCAGTATTTT.

With regard to this clone: Relative to the germline gene, one junction end is altered; a read error may explain this. The chain has TRBV7-7 and TRBJ2-2; TRBD1 agrees at 10 bases. The germline V gene encodes CDR1 SSHAT and CDR2 FNYEAQ (reference sequence). The CDR3 spans 18 residues. The CDR3 coding sequence is TGTGCTAGCAGCCGCGGGACAGGGGCCTCGTCGAACACCGGGGAGCTGTTTTTT. The encoded protein is CASSRGTGASSNTGELFF.

This chain links TRBV3-1 (or the pseudogene TRBV3-2) with TRBJ2-2; 7 bases match TRBD2. The CDR3 consists of 14 residues. The germline V gene has CDR1 LGHDT and CDR2 YNNKEL (reference sequence). Germline trimming cut 4 bases from V and 3 bases from J; bases unmatched to any gene: 2. The CDR3: CASSPRGDTGELFF. The CDR3 DNA is TGTGCCAGCAGCCCCCGGGGGGACACCGGGGAGCTGTTTTTT.

The chain is built from TRBV28 and TRBJ1-2; 7 bases align to TRBD1. Germline CDR1 MDHEN, CDR2 SYDVKM. Germline trimming cut 2 bases from V and 0 bases from J; bases unmatched to any gene: 9. This CDR3 is built from 17 residues. CDR3 amino acids: CASSLATGAPPNYGYTF. The DNA for the CDR3 is TGTGCCAGCAGTTTAGCAACAGGGGCCCCCCCTAACTATGGCTACACCTTC.

This clone was seen a single time. The chain combines TRBV30 with TRBJ1-6, with 7 bases matching TRBD1. CDR3 length equals 14 residues. Trimming at V came to 2 bases and at J to 7 bases, leaving 5 bases not matched to a gene. Germline assignment: CDR1 GTSNPN and CDR2 SVGIG (reference sequence). The CDR3 coding sequence is TGTGCCTGGAGTTCGCCGACAGGGAATTCACCCCTCCACTTT. It is translated as CAWSSPTGNSPLHF.

This chain links TRBV7-8 with TRBJ1-5; 7 bases line up with TRBD1. The junction had 9 bases not matched to a gene; V was cut back by 4 bases and J by 3 bases. Germline loops: CDR1 SGHVS, CDR2 FQNEAQ. The CDR3 covers 16 residues. The CDR3 sequence: CASSSRGTASNQPQHF. CDR3 DNA sequence: TGTGCCAGCAGCTCTCGCGGGACAGCATCCAATCAGCCCCAGCATTTT.

This clone was detected a few times. This chain links TRBV10-1 with TRBJ1-3; D not resolved. The CDR3 totals 11 residues. Deletions cut 5 bases from V and 6 bases from J, with 5 bases between. Looked up from germline, CDR1 is WNHNN and CDR2 is SYGVQD (reference sequence). The CDR3 coding sequence is TGCGCCAGCAGTTCCAAAAACACCATATATTTT. It is translated as CASSSKNTIYF.

The chain couples TRBV28 to TRBJ1-4, with TRBD1 matching 9 bases. V gave up 5 bases and J gave up 0 bases; unmatched junction bases: 7. The germline CDR1 and CDR2 sequences are MDHEN and SYDVKM. The CDR3 is 17 residues long. CDR3 bases: TGTGCCAGCAGTACACAGGGGGCCGAATCAACTAATGAAAAACTGTTTTTT. Encoded protein: CASSTQGAESTNEKLFF.

This clone was recorded once. The chain has TRBV6-5 and TRBJ1-2, with TRBD1 matching 7 bases. Germline CDR1 and CDR2: MNHEY and SVGAGI. The CDR3 sequence is 13 residues long. With V trimmed by 4 bases and J by 8 bases, 7 bases remained unmatched. CDR3 residues: CASSSRGQKGYTF. CDR3 in DNA: TGTGCCAGCAGTTCAAGGGGGCAAAAGGGCTACACCTTC.

The sample holds one count of this clone. V is TRBV25-1 and J is TRBJ2-5; 7 nucleotides align to TRBD1. CDR1 and CDR2 (germline): MGHDK, SYGVNS. The CDR3 contains 14 residues. V shed 5 bases and J 5 bases; nucleotides not matched to a gene: 8. In nucleotides, the CDR3 is TGTGCCAGCAGTTTAATGACAGGGAGTGAGACCCAGTACTTC. It translates to CASSLMTGSETQYF.

This clone was counted once. The chain links TRBV5-1 to TRBJ1-2; no definite D call. CDR3 size: 13 residues. Germline-derived CDR1 and CDR2 are SGHRS and YFSETQ. Trimming took off 2 bases at V and 4 bases at J, with 9 bases between the two ends. In DNA, the CDR3 is TGCGCCAGCAGCTTAGGAGGGCCCTATGGCTACACCTTC. Its translation is CASSLGGPYGYTF.

About this clone: One end of the junction is discordant with germline, which a read error may explain. The sample contains more than one DNA sequence encoding this CDR3. This chain connects TRBV5-5 to TRBJ1-2; TRBD1 matches 7 bases. Germline loops: CDR1 SGHKS, CDR2 YYEKEE (reference sequence). The CDR3 is 16 residues long. CDR3 nucleotide sequence: TGTGCCAGCAGCTCCGGCCTGGGACAGATTTTTTATGGCTATACCTTC. Its translation: CASSSGLGQIFYGYTF. Based on the CDR3 plus reference TRBV5-5 and TRBJ1-2, the full variable domain is DAGVTQSPTHLIKTRGQQVTLRCSPISGHKSVSWYQQVLGQGPQFIFQYYEKEERGRGNFPDRFSARQFPNYSSELNVNALLLGDSALYLCASSSGLGQIFYGYTFGSGTRLTVV.

The genes are TRBV29-1 and TRBJ1-1, with TRBD1 identical over 8 bases. CDR1 is SQVTM, CDR2 ANQGSEA, per germline. Trimming removed 3 bases from V and 2 bases from J; junction bases left unmatched: 11. The CDR3 covers 16 residues. The CDR3 loop reads CSVEGTGSETNTEAFF. The CDR3 DNA follows: TGCAGCGTTGAGGGGACAGGTAGTGAAACAAACACTGAAGCTTTCTTT.

This chain uses TRBV10-1 with TRBJ2-1; 10 positions match TRBD2. Germline-derived CDR1 and CDR2 are WNHNN and SYGVQD (reference sequence). V lost 5 bases to trimming and J lost 6 bases; unmatched junction nucleotides: 7. The length of the CDR3 is 15 residues. The CDR3, as DNA: TGCGCCAGCAGTTGGCCTAGCGGGAGAGGCAATGAGCAGTTCTTC. Amino acids: CASSWPSGRGNEQFF.